These T cell receptor beta chains were read from a single sample in a study of blood T cells in healthy people across ages. TCRdb itself ran the 5' RACE reads through MiXCR, one entry per CDR3 protein. Of roughly 1,700,000 distinct CDR3 sequences listed, 28% are singletons. What was sequenced was blood. The receptors derive from a woman aged 25 to 39 in good health. The CDR3 runs from the conserved cysteine through the conserved F or W. The D gene is left open where the match is weak. Expanded clones get a size class; other rows say once, few or many, or leave the size out.

CDR3 DNA	CDR3 protein	V gene	J gene	clone size	D gene
TGTGCCAGCAGTTTTCCAGCGGGGCCGAACTACGAGCAGTACTTC	CASSFPAGPNYEQYF	TRBV28	TRBJ2-7	many	TRBD2
TGTGCCAGTAGTATAACTCATCAGGGTAACGGCGGCTACACCTTC	CASSITHQGNGGYTF	TRBV19	TRBJ1-2	few	.
TGTGCCTGGAAGAGTACCAGGGTCATGAGGACCGGGGAGCTGTTTTTT	CAWKSTRVMRTGELFF	TRBV30	TRBJ2-2	once	.
TGTGCCAGCGAACAGGGACAGGTCACCTATGGCTACACCTTC	CASEQGQVTYGYTF	TRBV2	TRBJ1-2	.	TRBD1
TGTGCCACCAGCAGGTTGCATGGGGGCTACGAGCAGTACTTC	CATSRLHGGYEQYF	TRBV15	TRBJ2-7	many	.
TGTGCCACCAGCAGAGACCTTAGTGGCGAGCAGTACTTC	CATSRDLSGEQYF	TRBV15	TRBJ2-7	.	.
TGTGCCAGCAGCGGCCGGGACACACTTGAAGCTTTCTTT	CASSGRDTLEAFF	TRBV11-2	TRBJ1-1	.	.
TGTGCCACCAGTGATGCGGGGATCAGCGCAGATACGCAGTATTTT	CATSDAGISADTQYF	TRBV24-1	TRBJ2-3	.	.
TGTGCCAGCAGACTGCTAGCGGGAGGGCAGGGGAATGAGCAGTTCTTC	CASRLLAGGQGNEQFF	TRBV6-2/TRBV6-3	TRBJ2-1	few	TRBD2
TGTGCCAGCAGCTTAGGTGGCACCTCTCGAGAGGACACTGAAGCTTTCTTT	CASSLGGTSREDTEAFF	TRBV7-9	TRBJ1-1	.	.
TGTGCCAGCAGTTCCTGGACAGAAGCTTTCTTT	CASSSWTEAFF	TRBV27	TRBJ1-1	.	.
TGCGCCAGTAGCGAATATAGGGGCGAGGAGACCCAGTACTTC	CASSEYRGEETQYF	TRBV5-1	TRBJ2-5	few	.
TGTGCCAGCATAGGGGCGGTGGAGACTGAAGCTTTCTTT	CASIGAVETEAFF	TRBV6-5	TRBJ1-1	.	.
TGTGCCAGCAGCTCGTCTCTGATTCGTGGGGAACAGTACTTC	CASSSSLIRGEQYF	TRBV5-6	TRBJ2-7	.	.
TGTGCCACCAGCGCTAACACCCGGGGCAGCAATGAGCAGTTCTTC	CATSANTRGSNEQFF	TRBV15	TRBJ2-1	.	.
TGTGCCAGCAGCCCTGGCCCCCCAGGGGGCGCTGGCTATGGCTACACCTTC	CASSPGPPGGAGYGYTF	TRBV7-2	TRBJ1-2	few	TRBD1
TGCGCCAGCAGCTCGGGACTAGCAAGGGCAGATACGCAGTATTTT	CASSSGLARADTQYF	TRBV5-1	TRBJ2-3	few	TRBD2
TGTGCCAGCAGATCGCAGGGGGCAGAGACCCAGTACTTC	CASRSQGAETQYF	TRBV28	TRBJ2-5	.	TRBD1
TGTGCCACCAGTGATTTGCGGAGCGGTACGCAGTATTTT	CATSDLRSGTQYF	TRBV24-1	TRBJ2-3	.	.
TGCGCCAGCAGCCAACAACTAGCGGGAGGGGCCGATGAGCAGTTCTTC	CASSQQLAGGADEQFF	TRBV4-1	TRBJ2-1	many	TRBD2
TGTGCCAGCAGCTTACGTTACGCGGAGGGCACTGAAGCTTTCTTT	CASSLRYAEGTEAFF	TRBV7-2	TRBJ1-1	.	.
TGCGCCAGCAGCTTGGCGGACAGGACCCCCTACGAGCAGTACTTC	CASSLADRTPYEQYF	TRBV5-1	TRBJ2-7	few	TRBD1
TGTGCCACCAGTCCGTCGTTCTCCGGGGAGCTGTTTTTT	CATSPSFSGELFF	TRBV24-1	TRBJ2-2	.	.
TGTGCCAGCAGGCAACTAGTGGGGCAAGAGACCCAGTACTTC	CASRQLVGQETQYF	TRBV6-5	TRBJ2-5	.	.
TGTGCCAGCAGCTTAGGTGATCAGGTTCCCGAGCAGTACTTC	CASSLGDQVPEQYF	TRBV7-2	TRBJ2-7	few	.
TGTGCCAGCACCAAAACTAGATTCGACGAGCAGTACTTC	CASTKTRFDEQYF	TRBV2	TRBJ2-7	few	.
TGTGCCAGCAGTTTCGCGGGGACGACCTATGGCTACACCTTC	CASSFAGTTYGYTF	TRBV12-3/TRBV12-4	TRBJ1-2	few	.
TGTGCCAGCAGCCTTAGCGGGGGGAGAGACAATGAGCAGTTCTTC	CASSLSGGRDNEQFF	TRBV4-2	TRBJ2-1	many	TRBD2
TGTGCCAGCAGCCAAGAATGGGCAGCGGGGGGCAATCAGCCCCAGCATTTT	CASSQEWAAGGNQPQHF	TRBV4-2	TRBJ1-5	.	.
TGTGCCACCCAAGGGACCGGGGAGCTGTTTTTT	CATQGTGELFF	TRBV10-3	TRBJ2-2	.	.
TGTGCCGGCAGCCGCCTAGTGGGGGGTTACAATGAGCAGTTCTTC	CAGSRLVGGYNEQFF	TRBV7-3	TRBJ2-1	.	.
TGCAGCGTTGCCTCAGGGGTTGACACTGAAGCTTTCTTT	CSVASGVDTEAFF	TRBV29-1	TRBJ1-1	few	.
TGCAGTGCCACCTCTCGACTAGCTGGCGCAGATACGCAGTATTTT	CSATSRLAGADTQYF	TRBV20-1	TRBJ2-3	few	TRBD2
TGTGCCAGCAGCTTAGGGTGGAGCAAAAACATTCAGTACTTC	CASSLGWSKNIQYF	TRBV7-2	TRBJ2-4	many	.
TGCGGTGCTAGAACTAGCGGGGGGGAGTCCTACAATGAGCAGTTCTTC	CGARTSGGESYNEQFF	TRBV20-1	TRBJ2-1	once	TRBD2
TGTGCCAGCAGCTTAGACGCTGGCGGACACTACGAGCAGTACTTC	CASSLDAGGHYEQYF	TRBV7-2	TRBJ2-7	few	.
TGTGCCAGCAGCGAGGGGGGCTTTTCGGATACGCAGTATTTT	CASSEGGFSDTQYF	TRBV7-3	TRBJ2-3	few	.
TGTGCCAGTAAGGACAGGGGAGGGGAGCAGTACTTC	CASKDRGGEQYF	TRBV19	TRBJ2-7	few	TRBD1
TGTGCCAGCAGCTTTAGCGGGGATGGCACAGATACGCAGTATTTT	CASSFSGDGTDTQYF	TRBV7-3	TRBJ2-3	many	TRBD2
TGTGCCAGCAGTGGCCCCGGGACAGGGACGGACATTCAGTACTTC	CASSGPGTGTDIQYF	TRBV25-1	TRBJ2-4	.	TRBD1
TGCAGCGTTGTGGGAGGGCAAGGCGAGCAGTACTTC	CSVVGGQGEQYF	TRBV29-1	TRBJ2-7	many	TRBD2
TGCGCCAGCAGCCCCGGGACAGCCTTGCAATACGAGCAGTACTTC	CASSPGTALQYEQYF	TRBV5-1	TRBJ2-7	.	TRBD1
TGTGCCAGCAGTTCGCGGGGGGCCATCCGGGAGCTGTTTTTT	CASSSRGAIRELFF	TRBV12-3/TRBV12-4	TRBJ2-2	.	TRBD2
TGCGCCAGCAGCTCAGGCAGGGGACAGAACTACGAGCAGTACTTC	CASSSGRGQNYEQYF	TRBV5-1	TRBJ2-7	many	TRBD1
TGCAGTGCTAGAGATCCGGTACAAGAGACCCAGTACTTC	CSARDPVQETQYF	TRBV20-1	TRBJ2-5	few	.
TGTGCCAGCAGTTTGGCGGGGGGCCACACAGATACGCAGTATTTT	CASSLAGGHTDTQYF	TRBV12-3/TRBV12-4	TRBJ2-3	.	TRBD2
TGTGCCAGCAGTCCAGGCCCCCTGGACAGGGGGTGGTTTAATGAAAAACGGTTTTTT	CASSPGPLDRGWFNEKRFF	TRBV28	TRBJ1-4	.	TRBD1
TGTACCAGCAGTATGGGCAGCTACGAGCAGTACTTC	CTSSMGSYEQYF	TRBV2	TRBJ2-7	.	.
TGCGCCAGCAGCCAAGGTGGGGGCGCCGGGACCGGGGAGCTGTTTTTT	CASSQGGGAGTGELFF	TRBV4-1	TRBJ2-2	.	.
TGTGCCAGCAGTTACAAGAACACTGAAGCTTTCTTT	CASSYKNTEAFF	TRBV6-5	TRBJ1-1	many	.
TGTGCCACCAGTGACACAGACAGGCGACGGGGCTACACCTTC	CATSDTDRRRGYTF	TRBV24-1	TRBJ1-2	.	.
TGTGCCAGCAGTCAAGGACTCGGCACGAATAATTCACCCCTCCACTTT	CASSQGLGTNNSPLHF	TRBV3-1	TRBJ1-6	.	.
TGTGCCAGCAGCCAACGGAGGGATCAATATGGCTACACCTTC	CASSQRRDQYGYTF	TRBV12-3/TRBV12-4	TRBJ1-2	.	.
TGTGCTAGTGGTCCCCCCGGCGACTACCCACCCCTCCACTTT	CASGPPGDYPPLHF	TRBV12-5	TRBJ1-6	.	.